The clone carrying this T cell receptor (beta chain) was detected a few times. Its specificity is not known. The sample carries other DNA sequences with the same CDR3. As the sequencing template, cDNA was produced by extracting RNA and reverse transcribing it. The table came from immunoSEQ multiplex PCR; TCRdb's copy has only in-frame clones and leaves some out. The sample contains more than 150,000 clones, approximately 59% of which appear only once. The source of the sample is a study of CD8+ T cells in alopecia areata. For the study at large: Treated patients received oral tofacitinib, 5 to 10 mg twice daily. Tofacitinib therapy took 6 to 18 months; 6 months off drug came after.

From PBMCs, CD4+ and CD8+ T cells were sorted. Findings and limits, study-wide: Sequencing of scalp samples also captures resident alphabeta T cells of normal skin.

The receptor was isolated from a human donor with alopecia areata. The sequencing used CD4+ T cells sorted from blood, collected at week 0.

CDR3 region: CASSSDTDTQYF. CDR3 nucleotides: TGTGCCAGCAGCTCCGACACAGATACGCAGTATTTT. The chain uses TRBV2 and TRBJ2-3; no definite D call. The CDR3 runs 12 residues. Trimming took 6 bases from V and 2 from J, leaving 6 bases between them. Germline V lookup: CDR1 SNHLY, CDR2 FYNNEI.